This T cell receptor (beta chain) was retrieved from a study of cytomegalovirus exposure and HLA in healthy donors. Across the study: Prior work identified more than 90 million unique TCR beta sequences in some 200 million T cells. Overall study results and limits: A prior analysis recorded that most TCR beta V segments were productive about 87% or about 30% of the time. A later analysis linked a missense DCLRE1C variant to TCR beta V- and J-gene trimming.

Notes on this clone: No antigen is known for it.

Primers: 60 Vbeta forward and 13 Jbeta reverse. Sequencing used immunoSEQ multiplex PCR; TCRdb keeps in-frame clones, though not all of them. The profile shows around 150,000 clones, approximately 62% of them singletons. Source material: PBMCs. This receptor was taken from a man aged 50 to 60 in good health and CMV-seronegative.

The CDR3 reads CASSLAGGWTGELFF. The CDR3, as DNA: TGTGCCAGCAGCTTAGCGGGGGGTTGGACCGGGGAGCTGTTTTTT. The chain recombines TRBV7-6 with TRBJ2-2; perhaps TRBD2 as D (6 bases). Trimming took 0 bases from V and 5 from J, leaving 10 bases between them. There are 15 residues in the CDR3. Per the germline V gene, CDR1 is SGHVS and CDR2 is FNYEAQ.